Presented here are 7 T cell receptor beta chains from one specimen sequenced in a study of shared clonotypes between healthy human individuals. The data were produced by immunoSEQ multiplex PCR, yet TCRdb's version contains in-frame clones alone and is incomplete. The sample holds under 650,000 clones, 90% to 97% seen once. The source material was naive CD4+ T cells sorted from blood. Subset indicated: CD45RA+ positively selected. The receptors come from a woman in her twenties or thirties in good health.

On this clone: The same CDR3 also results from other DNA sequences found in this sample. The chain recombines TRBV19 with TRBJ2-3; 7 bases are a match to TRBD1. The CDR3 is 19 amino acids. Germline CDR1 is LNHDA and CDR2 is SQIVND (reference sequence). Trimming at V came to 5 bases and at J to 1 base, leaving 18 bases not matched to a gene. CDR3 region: CASSLKGAYTLWGTDTQYF. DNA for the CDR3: TGTGCCAGTAGTTTAAAGGGGGCCTACACCCTTTGGGGCACAGATACGCAGTATTTT.

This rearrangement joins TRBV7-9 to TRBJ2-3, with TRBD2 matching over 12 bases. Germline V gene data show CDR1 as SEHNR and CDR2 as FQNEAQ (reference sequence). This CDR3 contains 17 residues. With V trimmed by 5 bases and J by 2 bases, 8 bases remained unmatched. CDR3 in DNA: TGTGCCAGCAGCCAGACTTGGACTAGCGGGATCACAGATACGCAGTATTTT. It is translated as CASSQTWTSGITDTQYF.

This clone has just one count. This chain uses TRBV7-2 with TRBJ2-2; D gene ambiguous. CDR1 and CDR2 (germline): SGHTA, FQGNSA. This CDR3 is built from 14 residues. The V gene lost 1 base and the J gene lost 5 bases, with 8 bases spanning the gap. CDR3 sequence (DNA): TGTGCCAGCAGCTTAGATCTGCAAACCGGGGAGCTGTTTTTT. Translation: CASSLDLQTGELFF.

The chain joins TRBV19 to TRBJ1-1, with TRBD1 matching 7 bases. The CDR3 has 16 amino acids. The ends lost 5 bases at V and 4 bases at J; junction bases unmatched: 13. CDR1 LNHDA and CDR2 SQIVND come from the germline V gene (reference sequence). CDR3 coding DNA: TGTGCCAGTAGTCCCCTAAAGGGGGCGCTGACCACTGAAGCTTTCTTT. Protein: CASSPLKGALTTEAFF.

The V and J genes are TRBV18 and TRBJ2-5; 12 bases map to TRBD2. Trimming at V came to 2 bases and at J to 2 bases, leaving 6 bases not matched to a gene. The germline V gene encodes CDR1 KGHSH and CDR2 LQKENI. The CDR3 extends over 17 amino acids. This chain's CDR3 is CASSPSGLAGIQETQYF. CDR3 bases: TGTGCCAGCTCACCATCAGGACTAGCGGGAATACAAGAGACCCAGTACTTC.

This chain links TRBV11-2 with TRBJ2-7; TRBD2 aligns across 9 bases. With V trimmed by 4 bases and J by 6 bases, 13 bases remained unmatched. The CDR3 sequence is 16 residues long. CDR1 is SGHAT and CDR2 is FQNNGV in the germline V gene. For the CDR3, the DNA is TGTGCCAGCAGCTCTAGCATCGTAGCGGGAGTCAGCGAGCAGTACTTC. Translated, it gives CASSSSIVAGVSEQYF.

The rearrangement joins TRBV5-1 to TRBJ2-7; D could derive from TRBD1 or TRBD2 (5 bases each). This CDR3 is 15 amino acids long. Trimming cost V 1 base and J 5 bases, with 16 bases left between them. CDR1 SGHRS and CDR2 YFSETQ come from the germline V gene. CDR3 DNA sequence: TGCGCCAGCAGCTTGCGGACGGTGGGGGTCCACGAGCAGTACTTC. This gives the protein CASSLRTVGVHEQYF.